The clone carrying this TCR beta chain appeared a few times. Its antigen is not identified. The record originates from a study of T-cell memory formation after mild COVID-19. Findings of the study overall: Some clones that responded were present in memory (sampled pre-infection), which suggests cross-reactive memory joined. Among clones contracting day 15 to 85, CD4/CD8 was balanced, whereas later expanders leaned CD4+. Shrinking CD4+ clones resided mostly in CM and EM, and CD8+ ones in EMRA. SARS-CoV-2 specificity of second-wave clones peaking day 37 was unconfirmed.

The ends were cut back, 2 bases at V and 0 bases at J, with 11 bases in the middle. This CDR3 spans 15 amino acids. Germline CDR1 reads MGHDK; CDR2 reads SYGVNS. TCRdb passed the 5' RACE reads through MiXCR, listing each CDR3 protein once. The sample includes around 500,000 distinct CDR3 sequences, 18% of them seen just once. The sequence was obtained from an adult woman who had mild COVID-19 (a few samples of this study predate the infection). Cell type and time point are not known. The V call is TRBV25-1, the J call TRBJ2-7, with a tentative D call TRBD2 (5 bases). Sequencing was carried out using PBMCs or a T cell subset sorted from them (not recorded which). For the CDR3, the DNA is TGTGCCAGCAGTGAACCGAGACGGGGCTCCTACGAGCAGTACTTC. Its protein product is CASSEPRRGSYEQYF.